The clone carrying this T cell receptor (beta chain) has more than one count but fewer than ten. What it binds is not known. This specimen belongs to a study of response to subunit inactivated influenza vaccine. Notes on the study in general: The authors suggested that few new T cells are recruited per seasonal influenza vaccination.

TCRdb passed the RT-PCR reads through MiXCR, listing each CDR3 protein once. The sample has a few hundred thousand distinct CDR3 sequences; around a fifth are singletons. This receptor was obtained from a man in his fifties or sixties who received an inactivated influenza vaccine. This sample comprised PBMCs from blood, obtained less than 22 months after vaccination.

CDR3 bases: TGTGCCAGCAGCTTAGTAAGGGTTGAAGCTTTCTTT. Protein: CASSLVRVEAFF. This chain joins TRBV7-9 and TRBJ1-1; D is undetermined. The V and J ends lost 1 base and 7 bases respectively, with 7 bases between them. CDR3 length equals 12 residues. Germline V lookup: CDR1 SEHNR, CDR2 FQNEAQ (reference sequence).